This passage covers 2 T cell receptor beta chains from one sample sequenced in a study of T-cell reconstitution after alpha-beta-depleted transplantation in children. A TCRbeta library incorporating unique molecular identifiers was prepared. TCRdb processed the PCR reads anew with MiXCR; each CDR3 protein has one entry. Of a few hundred thousand distinct CDR3 sequences listed, approximately 13% are singletons. The sample consisted of PBMCs, mostly from graft donor cells, taken 360 days after TCRalphabeta/CD19-depleted stem cell transplant. These receptors originate from a male patient under 18 who had a stem cell transplant for acute myeloid leukemia, so the T cells may come from the graft donor.

This clonotype has at least ten counts. This chain joins TRBV6-5 and TRBJ2-3; perhaps TRBD1 as D (6 bases). The CDR3 runs 19 residues. V lost 4 bases to trimming and J lost 0 bases, with 23 bases between them. Germline V gene sequence: CDR1 MNHEY, CDR2 SVGAGI. CDR3 bases: TGTGCCAGCAGTTTGATCCGGGGCAGGGGAACGTCTAGCACAGATACGCAGTATTTT. Its translation is CASSLIRGRGTSSTDTQYF.

The chain links TRBV28 to TRBJ2-7, with 10 bases aligning to TRBD2. Germline CDR1 MDHEN, CDR2 SYDVKM. CDR3 length equals 16 residues. The ends lost 5 bases at V and 2 bases at J; junction bases unmatched: 9. CDR3 sequence (DNA): TGTGCCAGCAGTCCCCACATAGCGGGAGGTACCTACGAGCAGTACTTC. This translates into CASSPHIAGGTYEQYF. The whole variable domain, filled in from reference TRBV28 and TRBJ2-7, reads DVKVTQSSRYLVKRTGEKVFLECVQDMDHENMFWYRQDPGLGLRLIYFSYDVKMKEKGDIPEGYSVSREKKERFSLILESASTNQTSMYLCASSPHIAGGTYEQYFGPGTRLTVT.